This TCR beta chain was identified in a study of blood T cell repertoires in COVID-19. Study-level information: COVID-19 samples collected from the United States, Italy and Spain covered acute and convalescent phases. From T cells, B-cell-depleted T cells, or PBMCs came the material, which was cDNA or gDNA.

This clone appeared once. Per the original data handling: Reference gene primer amplification gave nucleated cell count estimates. The repertoire was sequenced with immunoSEQ multiplex PCR; TCRdb's copy has only in-frame clones and lacks some. D and trimming were read from the DNA, whereas the V and J calls and clone size are those reported in that table. Of about 42,000 clones in the sample, more than 90% were seen once. The CDR3 loop spans 15 amino acids. Germline CDR1 MGHRA, CDR2 YSYEKL. After removal of 6 bases from V and 8 bases from J, the junction contained 13 bases not matched to a gene. Sequenced material: peripheral blood. The rearrangement joins TRBV4-1 to TRBJ2-1, with 7 bases aligning to TRBD2. The clonotype originates from a human donor in a cohort sampled during active COVID-19. The chain's CDR3 is CASRTWGGRGDEQFF. The CDR3 DNA follows: TGCGCCAGCAGAACGTGGGGCGGGAGAGGGGATGAGCAGTTCTTC.